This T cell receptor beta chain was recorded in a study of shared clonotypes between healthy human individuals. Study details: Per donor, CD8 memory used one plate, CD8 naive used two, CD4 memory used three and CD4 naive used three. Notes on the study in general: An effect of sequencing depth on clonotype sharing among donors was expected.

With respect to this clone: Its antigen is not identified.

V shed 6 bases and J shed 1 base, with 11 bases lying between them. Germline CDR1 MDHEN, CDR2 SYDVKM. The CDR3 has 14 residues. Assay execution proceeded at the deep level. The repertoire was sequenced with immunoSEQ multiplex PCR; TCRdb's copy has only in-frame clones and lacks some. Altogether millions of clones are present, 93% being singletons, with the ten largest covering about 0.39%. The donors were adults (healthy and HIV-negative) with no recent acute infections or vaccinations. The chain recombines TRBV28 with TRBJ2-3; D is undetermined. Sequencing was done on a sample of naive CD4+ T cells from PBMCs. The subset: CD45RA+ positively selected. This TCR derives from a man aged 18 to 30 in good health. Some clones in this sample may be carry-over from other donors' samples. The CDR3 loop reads CASSPLSGTDTQYF. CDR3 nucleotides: TGTGCCAGCAGCCCCCTCAGCGGCACAGATACGCAGTATTTT.